This note documents a single T cell receptor (beta chain) sequence. What it recognizes is unknown. Together with a sample-barcoded 5' primer, a J-beta primer mix was included in a second PCR lasting about 7 to 12 cycles. TCRdb passed the 5' RACE reads through MiXCR, listing each CDR3 protein once. The sample yields 1,500,000 or so distinct CDR3 sequences, approximately 59% seen once. The ends lost 1 base at V and 6 bases at J; junction bases unmatched: 9. Looked up from germline, CDR1 is MGHRA and CDR2 is YSYEKL. This CDR3 spans 17 amino acids. The data stem from a study of blood T cells in healthy people across ages. Notes on the study in general: Significant beta diversity loss was already apparent by age around 40, declining roughly linearly. Considered underestimates were the diversity estimates obtained from one million T cells.

This TCR was sampled from a man aged 18 to 30 in good health. Source material: blood. The chain links TRBV4-1 to TRBJ2-4, with TRBD2 matching 10 bases. CDR3 loop: CASSQGNRRTSGNIQYF. CDR3 DNA sequence: TGCGCCAGCAGCCAAGGGAACCGGAGGACTAGCGGAAACATTCAGTACTTC.